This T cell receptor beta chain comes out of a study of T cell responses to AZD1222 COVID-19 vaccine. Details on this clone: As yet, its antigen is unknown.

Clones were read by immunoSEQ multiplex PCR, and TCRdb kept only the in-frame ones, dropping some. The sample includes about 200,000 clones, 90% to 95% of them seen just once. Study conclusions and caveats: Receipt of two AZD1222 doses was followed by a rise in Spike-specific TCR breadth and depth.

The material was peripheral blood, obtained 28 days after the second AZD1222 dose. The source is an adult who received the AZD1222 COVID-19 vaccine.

The DNA for the CDR3 is TGTGCCAGCAGCGTAGTAGGGACAGGGAGGACTGAAGCTTTCTTT. Translation: CASSVVGTGRTEAFF. The chain has TRBV9 and TRBJ1-1, with 9 nucleotides matching TRBD1. The CDR3 runs to 15 residues. Germline V gene lookup returns CDR1 SGDLS and CDR2 YYNGEE. With 0 bases clipped from V and 5 bases from J, the junction kept 5 bases outside the gene matches.